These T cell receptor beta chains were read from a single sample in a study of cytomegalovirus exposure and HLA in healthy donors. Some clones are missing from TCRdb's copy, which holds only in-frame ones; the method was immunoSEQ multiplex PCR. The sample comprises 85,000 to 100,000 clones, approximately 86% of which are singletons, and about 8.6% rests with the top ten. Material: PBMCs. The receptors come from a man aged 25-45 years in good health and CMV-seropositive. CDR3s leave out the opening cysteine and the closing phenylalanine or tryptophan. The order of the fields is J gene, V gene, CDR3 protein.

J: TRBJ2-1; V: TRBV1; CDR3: TSSQDPAGGPLNEQF
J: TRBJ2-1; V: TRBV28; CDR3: ASSPYLAGNEQF
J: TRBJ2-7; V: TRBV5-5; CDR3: ASSFRDRGPSYEQY
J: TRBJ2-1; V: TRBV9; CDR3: ASSPGDRGIPWQF
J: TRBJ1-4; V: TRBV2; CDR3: ASSRAGEIGNEKLF
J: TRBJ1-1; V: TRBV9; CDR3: ASSAHPLGTGGTEAF
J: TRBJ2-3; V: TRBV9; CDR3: ASSVAPQMGTDTQY
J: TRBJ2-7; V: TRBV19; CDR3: ATGTAAYEQY
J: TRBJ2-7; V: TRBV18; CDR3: ASSPPRAGEIYEQY
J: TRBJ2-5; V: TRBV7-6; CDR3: ASSLNEGSETQY
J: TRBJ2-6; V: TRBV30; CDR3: AWSSGANVLT
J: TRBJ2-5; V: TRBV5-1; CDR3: ASSLGLVWETQY
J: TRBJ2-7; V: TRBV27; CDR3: ASRMFAGADEQY